This TCR beta chain was captured by sequencing in a study of cytomegalovirus exposure and HLA in healthy donors. Looking at the study overall: Unique TCRs from HLA-typed donors, 75 million to 100 million of them, were held in an early data release.

Details on this clone: As yet, its antigen is unknown.

It was with 60 Vbeta and 13 Jbeta primers that the PCR ran. Assay: immunoSEQ multiplex PCR; the TCRdb copy retains only in-frame clones and omits some. There are about 150,000 clones in the sample; approximately 81% occur only once, and 4% to 4.5% lies in the top ten. Study observations and caveats: The CMV antigen specificity of a few CMV-associated chains was confirmed through in vitro analysis. At a 0.05 false discovery rate, a later analysis found 16,951 TCR beta sequences to be associated with HLA alleles. For most TCR beta V segments, an earlier analysis put the productive rate at about 87% or about 30% of the time.

This receptor was identified in a woman in her forties in good health and CMV-seropositive. Sequencing used PBMCs.

The CDR3 loop is CASSFQGAGTEAFF. CDR3 DNA sequence: TGTGCCAGCAGTTTCCAGGGGGCAGGGACTGAAGCTTTCTTT. V usage is TRBV28 and J usage is TRBJ1-1; 8 bases map to TRBD1. The CDR3 spans 14 residues. Germline trimming cut 3 bases from V and 5 bases from J; bases unmatched to any gene: 5. CDR1 and CDR2 from the germline V gene are MDHEN and SYDVKM.